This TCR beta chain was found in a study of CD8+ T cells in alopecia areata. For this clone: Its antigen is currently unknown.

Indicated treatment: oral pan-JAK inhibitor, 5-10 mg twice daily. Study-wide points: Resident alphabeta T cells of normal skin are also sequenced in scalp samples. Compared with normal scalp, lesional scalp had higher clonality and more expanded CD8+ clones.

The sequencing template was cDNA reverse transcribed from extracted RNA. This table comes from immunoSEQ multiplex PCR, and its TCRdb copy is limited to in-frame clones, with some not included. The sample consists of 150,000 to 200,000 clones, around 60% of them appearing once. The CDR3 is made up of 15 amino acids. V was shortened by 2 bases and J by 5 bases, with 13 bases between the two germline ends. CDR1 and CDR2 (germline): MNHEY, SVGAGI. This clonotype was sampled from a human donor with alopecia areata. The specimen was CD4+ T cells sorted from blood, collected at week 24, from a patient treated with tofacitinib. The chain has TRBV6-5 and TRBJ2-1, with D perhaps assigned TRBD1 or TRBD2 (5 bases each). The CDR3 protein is CASSYRGAGDNEQFF. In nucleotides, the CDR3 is TGTGCCAGCAGTTACCGAGGGGCCGGGGACAATGAGCAGTTCTTC.